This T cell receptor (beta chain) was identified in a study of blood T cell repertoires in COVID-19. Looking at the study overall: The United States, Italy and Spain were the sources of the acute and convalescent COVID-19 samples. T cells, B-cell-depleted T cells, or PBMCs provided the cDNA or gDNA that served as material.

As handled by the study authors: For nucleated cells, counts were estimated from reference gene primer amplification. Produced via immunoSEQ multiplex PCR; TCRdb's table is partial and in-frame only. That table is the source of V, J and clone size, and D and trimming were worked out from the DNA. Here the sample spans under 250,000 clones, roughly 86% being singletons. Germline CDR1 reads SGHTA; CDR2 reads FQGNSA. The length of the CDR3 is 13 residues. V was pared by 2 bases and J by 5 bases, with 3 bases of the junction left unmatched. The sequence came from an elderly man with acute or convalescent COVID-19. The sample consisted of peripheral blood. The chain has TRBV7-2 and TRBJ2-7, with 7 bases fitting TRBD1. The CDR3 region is CASSLNRGDEQYF. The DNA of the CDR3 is TGTGCCAGCAGCTTAAACAGGGGTGACGAGCAGTACTTC.